This TCR beta chain was recorded in a study of blood T cell repertoires in COVID-19. The wider study: Material from acute and convalescent COVID-19 was sourced from the United States, Italy and Spain. T cells, B-cell-depleted T cells, or PBMCs provided the cDNA or gDNA that served as material.

Per the original methods: Estimates of nucleated cell counts were drawn from the amplification of reference gene primers. This table comes from immunoSEQ multiplex PCR, and its TCRdb copy is limited to in-frame clones, with some not included. The V and J calls and clone size are taken from that table; D and trimming were inferred from the DNA. Among about 250,000 clones listed, about four fifths were seen once. Germline CDR1 is GTSNPN and CDR2 is SVGIG (reference sequence). The CDR3 loop spans 14 amino acids. Trimming shortened V by 4 bases and J by 4 bases, and 14 bases separated the two germline ends.

The clonotype originates from a person aged 65 to 85 with COVID-19, enrolled during active disease. The chain carries TRBV30 and TRBJ1-3; possible D gene TRBD1, 6 bases. The sequenced material came from peripheral blood. The CDR3 nucleotides read TGTGCCTGGAATCGCTTGCAGGGGGGAAACACCATATATTTT. Translated: CAWNRLQGGNTIYF.